One and the same sample provided the 4 T cell receptor beta chains below, sequenced in a study of T cells after yellow fever vaccination. MiXCR, run by TCRdb on the 5' RACE reads, gives a single entry per CDR3 protein. Here the sample spans more than 300,000 distinct CDR3 sequences, about 10% being singletons. The sample in question was CD4+ T cells sorted from PBMCs, obtained 45 days after the yellow fever booster vaccination. The origin of the receptors is a man aged 18 to 30 who received the YFV17D yellow fever vaccine.

The chain employs TRBV9 and TRBJ2-3; 8 bases map to TRBD2. The CDR3 is made up of 17 amino acids. Germline V gene sequence: CDR1 SGDLS, CDR2 YYNGEE. V lost 0 bases to trimming and J lost 6 bases; unmatched junction nucleotides: 12. CDR3 nucleotides: TGTGCCAGCAGCGTAGAAGTATCGCGGGGGGCGTCCGATACGCAGTATTTT. This translates into CASSVEVSRGASDTQYF.

The chain combines TRBV5-6 with TRBJ2-1, with D maybe TRBD1 (6 bases). V lost 0 bases and J 0 bases, leaving 16 bases between the germline ends. CDR3 length equals 18 residues. Germline CDR1 is SGHDT and CDR2 is YYEEEE. CDR3 region: CASSLETGAASSYNEQFF. In DNA, the CDR3 is TGTGCCAGCAGCTTGGAGACAGGAGCCGCGAGCTCCTACAATGAGCAGTTCTTC.

This rearrangement joins TRBV27 to TRBJ1-4; D not resolved. Germline-derived CDR1 and CDR2 are MNHEY and SMNVEV (reference sequence). The CDR3 contains 15 residues. Trimming took 3 bases from V and 10 from J, leaving 18 bases between them. CDR3 sequence: CASSFQPRPLGKLFF. CDR3 DNA sequence: TGTGCCAGCAGTTTCCAGCCCCGGCCACTTGGAAAACTGTTTTTT.

This clonotype was seen a few times. The chain employs TRBV18 and TRBJ2-2; D gene unclear. The germline V gene has CDR1 KGHSH and CDR2 LQKENI. CDR3 length: 15 residues. V gave up 5 bases and J gave up 0 bases, with 10 bases separating them. CDR3 loop: CASSIYSPNTGELFF. CDR3 nucleotide sequence: TGTGCCAGCTCAATATACAGTCCGAACACCGGGGAGCTGTTTTTT.